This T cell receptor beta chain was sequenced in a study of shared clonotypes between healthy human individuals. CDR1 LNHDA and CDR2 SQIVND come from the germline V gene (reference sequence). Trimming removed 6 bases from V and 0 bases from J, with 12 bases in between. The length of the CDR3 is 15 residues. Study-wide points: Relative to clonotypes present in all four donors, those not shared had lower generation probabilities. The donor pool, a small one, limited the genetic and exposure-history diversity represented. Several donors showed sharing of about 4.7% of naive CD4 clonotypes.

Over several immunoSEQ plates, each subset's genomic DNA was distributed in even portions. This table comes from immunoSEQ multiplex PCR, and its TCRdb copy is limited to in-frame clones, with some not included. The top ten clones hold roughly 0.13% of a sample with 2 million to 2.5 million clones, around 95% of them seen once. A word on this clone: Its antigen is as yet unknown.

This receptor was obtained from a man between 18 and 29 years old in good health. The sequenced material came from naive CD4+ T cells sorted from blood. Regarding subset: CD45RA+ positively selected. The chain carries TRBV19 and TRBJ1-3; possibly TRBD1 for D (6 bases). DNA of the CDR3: TGTGCCAGTAGCAACCAGGGGAGCTCTGGAAACACCATATATTTT. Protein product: CASSNQGSSGNTIYF.